This entry describes one TCR beta chain. The CDR3 is made up of 14 amino acids. Germline assignment: CDR1 SGHTA and CDR2 FQGNSA. This entry is derived from a study of tumor-infiltrating lymphocytes in oesophageal squamous cell carcinoma. TCRdb reanalysed the PCR reads using MiXCR and keeps one entry per CDR3 protein. The sample yields roughly 19,000 distinct CDR3 sequences, approximately 39% seen once. The chain joins TRBV7-2 to TRBJ2-5; D gene uncertain. The DNA end is more similar to TRBJ2-7, so the J call may be wrong. The receptor's source is a male donor with esophageal squamous cell carcinoma. The sample taken for sequencing was normal esophageal tissue next to the tumor. The CDR3 DNA is TGTGCCAGCAGCTTAGACTACCTCTCCTACGAGCAGTACTTC. It codes for CASSLDYLSYEQYF.